What follows is one T cell receptor beta chain and its context. Its antigen is as yet unknown. MiXCR was run by TCRdb on the 5' RACE reads, yielding one entry per CDR3 protein. The data contain 450,000 or so distinct CDR3 sequences, roughly 24% of them singletons. The data were taken from a study of identical twins. The germline V gene has CDR1 DFQATT and CDR2 SNEGSKA (reference sequence). Trimming took 6 bases from V and 0 from J; bases not matched to a gene: 15. This CDR3 is 17 amino acids long. Healthy Caucasians alone served as donors. Study outcomes and limitations: Researchers reported excess low generation probability among twin-shared out-of-frame alpha sequences. Not following the same donors, the study drew its conclusions from cross-sectional statistical analysis.

Another study also made use of these data, one on T cells expressing NK-cell markers. That study reports: Each of several donors carried dominant NKG2C+ clonotypes accounting for about 1.0-7.5% of CD8+ T cells.

The V and J genes are TRBV20-1 and TRBJ2-5; 8 nucleotides line up with TRBD2. The material sequenced was CD4+ T cells sorted from blood. This clonotype originated in a woman younger than 35 in good health. The CDR3 coding sequence is TGCAGTGCCCCGAAGGGCGGGGGGCACCTGTACCAAGAGACCCAGTACTTC. Amino acids: CSAPKGGGHLYQETQYF.